There are a few counts of the clone carrying this TCR beta chain. This sample is part of a study of T cells after yellow fever vaccination. TCRdb ran MiXCR on the 5' RACE reads and lists one entry per CDR3 protein. The data hold 600,000 to 750,000 distinct CDR3 sequences, with roughly 12% observed a single time. The germline CDR1 and CDR2 sequences are LGHDT and YNNKEL (reference sequence). The CDR3 has 15 residues. The ends were cut back, 4 bases at V and 2 bases at J, with 12 bases in the middle. The chain employs TRBV3-1 and TRBJ2-1; D is possibly TRBD2 (6 bases). The sequence derives from a man younger than 45 who received the YFV17D yellow fever vaccine. The sequencing used PBMCs, collected on the day of the yellow fever booster vaccination. For the CDR3, the DNA is TGTGCCAGCAGCCCATACGGGGGTACCTACAATGAGCAGTTCTTC. It translates to CASSPYGGTYNEQFF.